This entry describes one TCR beta chain. Its antigen remains unidentified. This record belongs to a study of cytomegalovirus exposure and HLA in healthy donors. V lost 0 bases, J lost 0 bases, and 8 bases lay in between. This CDR3 is built from 16 residues. CDR1 and CDR2 (germline): MGHRA, YSYEKL. The study's findings and limits: Later analysis identified a missense DCLRE1C variant that was linked to TCR beta V- and J-gene trimming. 87-base-pair reads could not separate some V segments, including TRBV6-2 and TRBV6-3. In a later analysis, HLA-associated beta chains showed higher expansion and lower generation probabilities than comparable chains. Testing in vitro showed a few CMV-associated chains specific for CMV antigens.

Use of 60 Vbeta and 13 Jbeta primers characterized the PCR. Assay used: immunoSEQ multiplex PCR; TCRdb lists only in-frame clones, some missing. The table lists 300,000 or so clones, about 83% of them singletons. Input material: PBMCs. This TCR derives from a middle-aged woman in good health and CMV-seropositive. The V call is TRBV4-1, the J call TRBJ2-2, with D maybe TRBD2 (6 bases). The CDR3 DNA reads as TGCGCCAGCAGCCAAGATTGGGGGGCGAACACCGGGGAGCTGTTTTTT. Its protein product is CASSQDWGANTGELFF.